The clone carrying this T cell receptor beta chain was observed once. This sample was taken from a study of T cell changes during pregnancy in multiple sclerosis. Only in-frame clones appear in the TCRdb table, and some are missing; sequencing was by immunoSEQ multiplex PCR. The sample holds about 92,000 clones; 92% are singletons and the top ten take approximately 1.5%. Germline-derived CDR1 and CDR2 are SEHNR and FQNEAQ (reference sequence). Trimming removed 4 bases at V and 5 bases at J, with 14 bases between. This CDR3 is 14 amino acids long. The TCR was taken from a female donor with multiple sclerosis, enrolled in a pregnancy study. The rearrangement uses TRBV7-9 and TRBJ2-5, with D perhaps matching TRBD1 (6 bases). Sequenced material: peripheral blood, taken in the first trimester of pregnancy. The CDR3 DNA is TGTGCCAGCAGCTACATACAGGGTCCCGAGACCCAGTACTTC. As protein: CASSYIQGPETQYF.